This T cell receptor beta chain was obtained from a study of shared clonotypes between healthy human individuals. Looking at the study overall: Plates per donor: three CD4 naive, three CD4 memory, two CD8 naive, one CD8 memory.

Libraries were prepared by immunoSEQ multiplex PCR; TCRdb keeps only in-frame clonotypes and omits some of them. The sample yields about 680,000 clones, around 72% seen once. Every contributor of samples was a Caucasian grown-up residing in Nashville, Tennessee. Concerning this clone itself: Antigen unknown.

General study results and limits: Deeper or shallower sequencing was expected to change how clonotypes are shared among donors.

The sequenced sample consisted of memory CD4+ T cells sorted from blood. The subset was: CD45RA-negative fraction. The clonotype originates from a woman aged 30 to 39 in good health.

For the CDR3, the DNA is TGCGCCAGCAGCTCCATAGGAGGGGGGACCCAGTACTTC. It yields the protein CASSSIGGGTQYF. The J gene is TRBJ2-5, the V gene TRBV5-1; the D call may be TRBD1 or TRBD2 (6 bases each). V shed 3 bases and J shed 7 bases, with 13 bases lying between them. CDR3 length: 13 amino acids. Germline V gives CDR1 SGHRS, CDR2 YFSETQ.